This T cell receptor (beta chain) is drawn from a study of blood T cells in healthy people across ages. Extraction of total RNA produced a minimum of 5.5 micrograms from each sample. Comments on this clonotype: This may arise from a read error, as a much more abundant clone is one base away.

Primers used in a second PCR of roughly 6 to 11 cycles were a sample-barcoded 5' primer and a J-beta primer mix. TCRdb ran MiXCR on the 5' RACE reads and lists one entry per CDR3 protein. The sample holds hundreds of thousands of distinct CDR3 sequences, over 40% seen once. Sequencing was done on a sample of blood. This TCR was sampled from a woman of 80 years or more in good health.

The DNA of the CDR3 is TGCGCCAGCAGCTTTGAGGGGGCCGACTACAATGAGCAGTACTTC. It encodes CASSFEGADYNEQYF. V and J are TRBV5-1 and TRBJ2-7, with TRBD1 matching over 7 bases. This CDR3 has 15 residues. CDR1 SGHRS and CDR2 YFSETQ come from the germline V gene. The ends lost 2 bases at V and 7 bases at J; junction bases unmatched: 12. The variable domain in full, with the rest retrieved from reference TRBV5-1 and TRBJ2-7, is KAGVTQTPRYLIKTRGQQVTLSCSPISGHRSVSWYQQTPGQGLQFLFEYFSETQRNKGNFPGRFSGRQFSNSRSEMNVSTLELGDSALYLCASSFEGADYNEQYFGPGTRLTVT.